The clone carrying this TCR beta chain was detected a few times. The antigen remains undetermined. The Oncomine TCR Beta short-read assay sequenced DNA from cultured CD4+ T cells. One entry per CDR3 protein results from TCRdb running MiXCR on the PCR reads. The repertoire holds 13,000 or so distinct CDR3 sequences, with around 40% as singletons. V lost 4 bases, J lost 3 bases, and 15 bases lay in between. CDR1 and CDR2 (germline): MNHEY, SVGAGI. The CDR3 is made up of 16 amino acids. The data were obtained in a study of vaccination and CD4 T cells after COVID-19. Overall study: At a median around 70 days (range 14 to 241) after dose two, post-vaccine samples were obtained.

The treatment denotes: roughly 11-day PBMC culture with coronavirus spike peptide pools or control peptides (ViraFEST assay). ViraFEST used peptide pools to expand antigen-specific T cells and subsequently sequenced their TCRs. The specimen comprised CD4+ T cells from blood, cultured in vitro, sampled after SARS-CoV-2 vaccination. The clonotype originates from a human donor who had recovered from COVID-19. The rearrangement uses TRBV6-5 and TRBJ2-2; the D call may be TRBD1 or TRBD2 (5 bases each). DNA of the CDR3: TGTGCCAGCAGTTCCCCGGGGCCCTACGACACCGGGGAGCTGTTTTTT. Translated: CASSSPGPYDTGELFF.